This TCR beta chain is from a study of blood T cell repertoires in COVID-19. Study as a whole: The samples span acute and convalescent COVID-19 from the United States, Italy and Spain. PBMCs, B-cell-depleted T cells, or T cells were the source of the cDNA or gDNA that made up the material.

In the original workflow: Amplification of reference gene primers was used by the study to estimate nucleated cell counts. Sequencing was performed with immunoSEQ multiplex PCR; in TCRdb, only in-frame clones are kept and a portion is missing. D and trimming come from the DNA, and the V and J calls and clone size come from that table. The repertoire consists of 300,000 to 350,000 clones, with roughly 90% occurring once and the leading ten covering more than 2%. On this clone: The sample has other DNA sequences that encode this CDR3 too.

Trimming at V came to 5 bases and at J to 3 bases, leaving 3 bases not matched to a gene. This CDR3 spans 13 amino acids. CDR1 and CDR2 (germline): MNHEY, SMNVEV (reference sequence). The sample taken for sequencing was peripheral blood. The clonotype was recovered from a young man with active or convalescent COVID-19. V is TRBV27 and J is TRBJ2-7; TRBD1 matches 8 bases. CDR3 amino acids: CASSTGQGYEQYF. The CDR3 DNA follows: TGTGCCAGCAGTACTGGACAGGGCTACGAGCAGTACTTC.